One and the same sample provided the 30 T cell receptor beta chains below, sequenced in a study of glioma-infiltrating T cells after dendritic cell vaccination. TCRdb keeps only in-frame clones here, not all; method: immunoSEQ multiplex PCR. The sample includes over 80,000 clones, around nine tenths of them seen just once. Sequences were derived from blood, sampled before dendritic cell vaccination. The receptors derive from a human donor with glioblastoma.

The gene calls are TRBV9 and TRBJ2-1; D is perhaps TRBD1 (6 bases). Per the germline V gene, CDR1 is SGDLS and CDR2 is YYNGEE. The CDR3 spans 16 residues. V was pared by 4 bases and J by 0 bases, with 14 bases between. CDR3 in DNA: TGTGCCAGCAGCCCAAGACAGGCGAGCTCCTACAATGAGCAGTTCTTC. Its translation is CASSPRQASSYNEQFF.

This chain connects TRBV11-3 to TRBJ1-1; D is perhaps TRBD1 (5 bases). Per the germline V gene, CDR1 is SGHNT and CDR2 is YENEEA. The CDR3 contains 14 residues. With 3 bases removed from V and 4 bases from J, the gap between germline ends came to 12 bases. CDR3 in DNA: TGTGCCAGCAGCTTGGGACGGGGAGGCACTGAAGCTTTCTTT. It translates to CASSLGRGGTEAFF. The full variable domain, in which reference TRBV11-3 and TRBJ1-1 provide the parts outside the CDR3, is EAGVVQSPRYKIIEKKQPVAFWCNPISGHNTLYWYLQNLGQGPELLIRYENEEAVDDSQLPKDRFSAERLKGVDSTLKIQPAELGDSAVYLCASSLGRGGTEAFFGQGTRLTVV.

CDR3 in amino acids: CSVEDYSKTGETEAFF. As DNA, the CDR3 is TGCAGCGTTGAAGATTATAGTAAGACAGGGGAAACTGAAGCTTTCTTT. The genes are TRBV29-1 and TRBJ1-1; TRBD1 matches 8 bases. Germline lookup yields CDR1 SQVTM and CDR2 ANQGSEA. J lost 5 bases, V lost 0 bases, and 11 bases had no gene match. The CDR3 is 16 residues long.

This chain links TRBV23-1 with TRBJ1-5, with D possibly being TRBD1 (5 bases). TRBV23-1 counts as an open reading frame of uncertain function. Trimming pared 8 bases from V and 9 bases from J, leaving 17 bases between. CDR3 length: 13 residues. CDR3 region: CASPRRGSVPQHF. In nucleotides, the CDR3 is TGCGCCAGCCCGCGGCGGGGGTCCGTGCCCCAGCATTTT.

The chain uses TRBV19 and TRBJ1-2; 8 bases match TRBD1. CDR1 LNHDA and CDR2 SQIVND come from the germline V gene (reference sequence). The CDR3 is made up of 13 amino acids. The J segment lost 4 bases and the V segment lost 5 bases, leaving 3 bases of the junction unmatched. CDR3 coding DNA: TGTGCCAGTAGTGCTGGACAGGGCTATGGCTACACCTTC. Translating gives CASSAGQGYGYTF.

The V and J genes are TRBV15 and TRBJ1-2, with no clear D. Germline lookup yields CDR1 LNHNV and CDR2 YYDKDF (reference sequence). Trimming took off 0 bases at V and 4 bases at J, with 6 bases between the two ends. The CDR3 extends over 13 amino acids. The DNA of the CDR3 is TGTGCCACCAGCAGAGAATTCGGCTATGGCTACACCTTC. It yields the protein CATSREFGYGYTF.

V is TRBV5-4 and J is TRBJ2-5, with 7 bases aligning to TRBD1. CDR1 SGHNT and CDR2 YYREEE come from the germline V gene (reference sequence). The CDR3 length is 13 residues. V was pared by 4 bases and J by 2 bases, with 2 bases of the junction left unmatched. CDR3 bases: TGTGCCAGCAGCCAGGGACAGCAAGAGACCCAGTACTTC. The encoded protein is CASSQGQQETQYF.

The J gene is TRBJ1-4, the V gene TRBV6-1; possible D gene TRBD1, 6 bases. This CDR3 has 15 residues. CDR1 is MNHNS and CDR2 is SASEGT in the germline V gene. V was trimmed by 5 bases and J by 4 bases, leaving 14 bases between them. CDR3 in DNA: TGTGCCAGCAGTCCGGGGGGGCAGAATAATGAAAAACTGTTTTTT. It codes for CASSPGGQNNEKLFF.

The rearrangement uses TRBV15 and TRBJ1-1, with D uncertain. This CDR3 contains 14 residues. V lost 0 bases, J lost 2 bases, and 7 bases lay in between. Germline CDR1 is LNHNV and CDR2 is YYDKDF (reference sequence). CDR3 DNA sequence: TGTGCCACCAGCAGAGACCAGATTAACACTGAAGCTTTCTTT. Translating it yields CATSRDQINTEAFF.

J is TRBJ1-2 and V is TRBV6-6; TRBD1 agrees at 7 bases. This CDR3 is built from 15 residues. The V gene's germline CDR1 is MNHNY and CDR2 SVGAGI (reference sequence). V lost 2 bases to trimming and J lost 2 bases; unmatched junction nucleotides: 5. Here the CDR3 DNA reads TGTGCCAGCAGTTACATGGACAGGTGGAACTATGGCTACACCTTC. Protein sequence: CASSYMDRWNYGYTF.

The J gene is TRBJ1-5, the V gene TRBV9; tentative D call: TRBD1 (5 bases). V was pared by 0 bases and J by 2 bases, with 9 bases between. The CDR3 has 15 amino acids. Germline V gives CDR1 SGDLS, CDR2 YYNGEE. The CDR3 DNA is TGTGCCAGCAGCGTAGGATGGGGGGGCAATCAGCCCCAGCATTTT. It translates to CASSVGWGGNQPQHF.

The V call is TRBV5-1, the J call TRBJ1-1; D uncertain. The germline V gene has CDR1 SGHRS and CDR2 YFSETQ. The V end lost 1 base, the J end lost 0 bases, and 16 bases lay between the germline ends. There are 17 residues in the CDR3. The CDR3 nucleotides read TGCGCCAGCAGCTTGCTTTTCGGCGGCACTTTGAACACTGAAGCTTTCTTT. Translated: CASSLLFGGTLNTEAFF. Complete variable domain (other parts from reference TRBV5-1 and TRBJ1-1): KAGVTQTPRYLIKTRGQQVTLSCSPISGHRSVSWYQQTPGQGLQFLFEYFSETQRNKGNFPGRFSGRQFSNSRSEMNVSTLELGDSALYLCASSLLFGGTLNTEAFFGQGTRLTVV.

This clone was picked up one time. The genes are TRBV13 and TRBJ2-2; tentatively, D is TRBD1 (6 bases). V was trimmed by 4 bases and J by 9 bases, leaving 12 bases between them. Germline V gene lookup returns CDR1 PRHDT and CDR2 FYEKMQ (reference sequence). CDR3 length: 13 residues. CDR3 protein: CASSSTGSWELFF. The CDR3, as DNA: TGTGCCAGCAGCTCCACAGGGTCCTGGGAGCTGTTTTTT.

This chain connects TRBV19 to TRBJ1-2, with D maybe TRBD1 (5 bases). V gave up 1 base and J gave up 7 bases, with 13 bases separating them. Germline V gene sequence: CDR1 LNHDA, CDR2 SQIVND (reference sequence). The CDR3 covers 14 residues. The CDR3 region has the DNA TGTGCCAGTAGTATAGTGGAGGGGCGATTTGGCTACACCTTC. This codes for CASSIVEGRFGYTF. Together with reference TRBV19 and TRBJ1-2, the CDR3 gives the full variable domain: DGGITQSPKYLFRKEGQNVTLSCEQNLNHDAMYWYRQDPGQGLRLIYYSQIVNDFQKGDIAEGYSVSREKKESFPLTVTSAQKNPTAFYLCASSIVEGRFGYTFGSGTRLTVV.

This clone was recorded once. V and J are TRBV15 and TRBJ1-3, with D perhaps TRBD1 (6 bases). V was trimmed by 0 bases and J by 3 bases, leaving 9 bases between them. CDR1 and CDR2 (germline): LNHNV, YYDKDF (reference sequence). There are 15 residues in the CDR3. CDR3 region: CATSREAGVGNTIYF. The CDR3 region has the DNA TGTGCCACCAGCAGAGAGGCAGGGGTTGGAAACACCATATATTTT.

The gene calls are TRBV10-3 and TRBJ1-2; TRBD1 is a possible D gene (5 bases). CDR1 is ENHRY and CDR2 is SYGVKD in the germline V gene. With 6 bases removed from V and 2 bases from J, the gap between germline ends came to 16 bases. The CDR3 extends over 15 amino acids. CDR3 sequence: CAIRVGRGVNYGYTF. DNA of the CDR3: TGTGCCATCAGAGTGGGACGGGGGGTAAACTATGGCTACACCTTC.

CDR3 in DNA: TGTGCCTGGTCGTGGGGGGAAGGCACTGAAGCTTTCTTT. Protein: CAWSWGEGTEAFF. The V and J genes are TRBV30 and TRBJ1-1; D might be TRBD1 (5 bases). CDR1 GTSNPN and CDR2 SVGIG come from the germline V gene (reference sequence). The CDR3 runs 13 residues. The germline V and J ends were trimmed by 5 bases and 4 bases, with 14 bases remaining between them.

This clone was detected once. This chain joins TRBV6-1 and TRBJ2-7; 7 nucleotides match TRBD1. The CDR3 is made up of 14 amino acids. The V gene end was trimmed by 3 bases and the J gene end by 1 base; junction bases not matched to a gene: 3. CDR1 and CDR2 from the germline V gene are MNHNS and SASEGT. The CDR3 nucleotides are TGTGCCAGCAGTGACCGGGACAGATCCTACGAGCAGTACTTC. Protein: CASSDRDRSYEQYF.

The chain employs TRBV9 and TRBJ2-3; the match to TRBD1 covers 8 bases. Germline assignment: CDR1 SGDLS and CDR2 YYNGEE. The CDR3 is made up of 15 amino acids. V lost 0 bases, J lost 7 bases, and 7 bases stayed unmatched. The CDR3 sequence is CASSVEIGQGNTQYF. The CDR3 bases are TGTGCCAGCAGCGTAGAAATAGGACAGGGTAATACGCAGTATTTT. The full variable domain, its missing parts supplied by reference TRBV9 and TRBJ2-3, is DSGVTQTPKHLITATGQRVTLRCSPRSGDLSVYWYQQSLDQGLQFLIQYYNGEERAKGNILERFSAQQFPDLHSELNLSSLELGDSALYFCASSVEIGQGNTQYFGPGTRLTVL.

This sequence joins TRBV14 and TRBJ2-1, with 10 bases aligning to TRBD2. CDR3 size: 16 residues. J was trimmed by 9 bases and V by 2 bases; bases with no gene match: 10. Per the germline V gene, CDR1 is SGHDN and CDR2 is FVKESK. The CDR3 region has the DNA TGTGCCAGCAGCCAATTGTTCAGCGGGAGGGCCGGTGAGCAGTTCTTC. This gives the protein CASSQLFSGRAGEQFF.

The DNA for the CDR3 is TGTGCCAGCAGTCATGGACAGAGCCAAGAGACCCAGTACTTC. Amino acids: CASSHGQSQETQYF. The chain recombines TRBV6-6 with TRBJ2-5; D possibly corresponds to TRBD1 (6 bases). The V end was cut by 5 bases, the J end by 1 base, with 11 bases between. Germline V gene sequence: CDR1 MNHNY, CDR2 SVGAGI (reference sequence). CDR3 length equals 14 residues.

The gene calls are TRBV9 and TRBJ1-1, with D perhaps matching TRBD1 (5 bases). V was trimmed by 0 bases and J by 11 bases, leaving 14 bases between them. The CDR3 has 13 amino acids. Germline loops: CDR1 SGDLS, CDR2 YYNGEE. The CDR3 nucleotides read TGTGCCAGCAGCGTAGCCCCCGGGGGTTGGGCTTTCTTT. As protein: CASSVAPGGWAFF.

The J gene is TRBJ1-5, the V gene TRBV10-3; 7 bases are shared with TRBD1. Germline CDR1 ENHRY, CDR2 SYGVKD. V shed 4 bases, J shed 6 bases, and the junction held 3 bases outside the gene matches. This CDR3 contains 13 residues. CDR3 sequence reads: CAISADRAQPQHF. The DNA of the CDR3 is TGTGCCATCAGTGCCGACAGGGCTCAGCCCCAGCATTTT.

This rearrangement joins TRBV29-1 to TRBJ2-7; D is perhaps TRBD2 (5 bases). The germline CDR1 and CDR2 sequences are SQVTM and ANQGSEA. The CDR3 loop spans 11 amino acids. Trimming cost V 6 bases and J 7 bases, with 13 bases left between them. In DNA form, the CDR3 reads TGCAGCGTCCGGGAAAGCTTTGAGCAGTACTTC. This codes for CSVRESFEQYF.

The chain combines TRBV27 with TRBJ2-2, with TRBD1 matching 10 bases. J gave up 3 bases and V 1 base, and 5 bases lay outside the gene matches. The V gene's germline CDR1 is MNHEY and CDR2 SMNVEV (reference sequence). This CDR3 contains 17 residues. The CDR3 sequence: CASSLLGTGVDTGELFF. The CDR3, as DNA: TGTGCCAGCAGTTTATTAGGGACAGGGGTAGACACCGGGGAGCTGTTTTTT.

The V call is TRBV6-6, the J call TRBJ2-3, with 13 bases lining up with TRBD2. This CDR3 region has 16 residues. The V segment lost 6 bases and the J segment 5 bases; nucleotides outside the gene matches: 8. The germline CDR1 and CDR2 sequences are MNHNY and SVGAGI (reference sequence). DNA of the CDR3: TGTGCCAGCAGACCTACTAGCGGGGGGGGTCAAGATACGCAGTATTTT. This codes for CASRPTSGGGQDTQYF.

The chain employs TRBV28 and TRBJ1-2, with D possibly matching TRBD1 (6 bases). The CDR3 extends over 13 amino acids. The germline gives CDR1 MDHEN, CDR2 SYDVKM. V lost 4 bases and J 2 bases, leaving 8 bases between the germline ends. This CDR3 reads CASSSGQNYGYTF. CDR3 nucleotides: TGTGCCAGCAGTTCAGGACAGAACTATGGCTACACCTTC.

The chain uses TRBV5-1 and TRBJ2-6; no clear D. V dropped 4 bases and J dropped 2 bases, with 4 bases sitting between them. CDR3 length: 13 amino acids. Per germline, CDR1 SGHRS and CDR2 YFSETQ. As DNA, the CDR3 is TGCGCCAGCAGCACTACTGGGGCCAACGTCCTGACTTTC. Amino acids: CASSTTGANVLTF.

The CDR3 nucleotides read TGTGCCATCAGTGAGTCGGGCAGGGTGAGCACAGATACGCAGTATTTT. This translates into CAISESGRVSTDTQYF. The chain carries TRBV10-3 and TRBJ2-3; D is possibly TRBD1 (5 bases). CDR3 length: 16 residues. Per the germline V gene, CDR1 is ENHRY and CDR2 is SYGVKD. V lost 0 bases and J lost 0, with 10 bases in between.

The CDR3 spells CSVEKGDEKLFF. The CDR3 DNA reads as TGCAGCGTTGAAAAGGGAGATGAAAAACTGTTTTTT. The chain combines TRBV29-1 with TRBJ1-4; D remains ambiguous. The ends were cut back, 2 bases at V and 6 bases at J, with 7 bases in the middle. The CDR3 length is 12 residues. Germline assignment: CDR1 SQVTM and CDR2 ANQGSEA.